This T cell receptor (beta chain) was recorded in a study of cytomegalovirus exposure and HLA in healthy donors. Trimming cost V 0 bases and J 3 bases; bases outside gene matches: 1. Germline V gene sequence: CDR1 SGHNT, CDR2 YYREEE (reference sequence). The CDR3 extends over 15 amino acids. The primer mix had 60 Vbeta and 13 Jbeta primers. The method was immunoSEQ multiplex PCR; TCRdb's version includes in-frame clones alone and lacks a portion of them. Seen here are 180,000 or so clones, 82% observed once, and the top ten hold roughly 1.4%. This clone was observed a few times. The sequence was obtained from a man aged 35-49 years in good health and CMV-seronegative. The chain is built from TRBV5-4 and TRBJ2-5, with 11 positions matching TRBD2. The specimen was PBMCs. The CDR3 region has the DNA TGTGCCAGCAGCTTGGTGGGACTAGCGGAAGAGACCCAGTACTTC. Its translation: CASSLVGLAEETQYF.